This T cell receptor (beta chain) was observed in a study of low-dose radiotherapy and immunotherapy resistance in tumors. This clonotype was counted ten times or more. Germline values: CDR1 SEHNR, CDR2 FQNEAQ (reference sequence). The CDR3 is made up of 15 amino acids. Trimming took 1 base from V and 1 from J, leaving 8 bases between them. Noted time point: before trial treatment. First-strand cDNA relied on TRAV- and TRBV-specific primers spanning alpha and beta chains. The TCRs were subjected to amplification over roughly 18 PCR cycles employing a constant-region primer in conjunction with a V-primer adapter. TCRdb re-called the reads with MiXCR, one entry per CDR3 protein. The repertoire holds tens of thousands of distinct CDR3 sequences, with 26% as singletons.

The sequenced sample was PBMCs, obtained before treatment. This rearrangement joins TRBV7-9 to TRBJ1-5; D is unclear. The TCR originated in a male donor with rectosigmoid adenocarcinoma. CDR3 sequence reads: CASSLGLSSNQPQHF. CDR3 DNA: TGTGCCAGCAGCTTAGGATTAAGCAGCAATCAGCCCCAGCATTTT.